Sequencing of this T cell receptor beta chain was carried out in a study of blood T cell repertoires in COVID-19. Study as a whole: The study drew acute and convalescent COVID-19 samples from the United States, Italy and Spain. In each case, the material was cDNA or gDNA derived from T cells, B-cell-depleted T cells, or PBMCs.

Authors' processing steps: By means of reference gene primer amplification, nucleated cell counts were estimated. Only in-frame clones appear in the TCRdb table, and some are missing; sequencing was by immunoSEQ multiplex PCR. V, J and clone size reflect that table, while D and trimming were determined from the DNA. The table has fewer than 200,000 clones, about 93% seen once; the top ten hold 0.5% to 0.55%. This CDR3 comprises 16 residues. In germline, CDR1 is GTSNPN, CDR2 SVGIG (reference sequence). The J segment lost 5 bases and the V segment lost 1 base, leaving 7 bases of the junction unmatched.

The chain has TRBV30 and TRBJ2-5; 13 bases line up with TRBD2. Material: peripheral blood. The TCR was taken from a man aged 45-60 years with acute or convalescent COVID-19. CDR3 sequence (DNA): TGTGCCTGGAGTGGACTAGCGGGAGGAGGTTTGGAGACCCAGTACTTC. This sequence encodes CAWSGLAGGGLETQYF. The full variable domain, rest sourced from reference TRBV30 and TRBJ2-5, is SQTIHQWPATLVQPVGSPLSLECTVEGTSNPNLYWYRQAAGRGLQLLFYSVGIGQISSEVPQNLSASRPQDRQFILSSKKLLLSDSGFYLCAWSGLAGGGLETQYFGPGTRLLVL.